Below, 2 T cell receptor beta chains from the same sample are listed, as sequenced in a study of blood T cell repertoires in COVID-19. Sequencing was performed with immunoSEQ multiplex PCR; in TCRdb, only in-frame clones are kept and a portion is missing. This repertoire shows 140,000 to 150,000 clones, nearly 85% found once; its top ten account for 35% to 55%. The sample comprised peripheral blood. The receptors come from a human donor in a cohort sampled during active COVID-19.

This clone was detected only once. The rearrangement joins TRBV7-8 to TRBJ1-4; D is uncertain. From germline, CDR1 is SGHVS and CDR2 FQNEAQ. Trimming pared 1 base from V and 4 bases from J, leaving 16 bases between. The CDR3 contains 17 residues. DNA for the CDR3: TGTGCCAGCAGCTTAGTGAGGGTGTGGCAGCGTAATGAAAAACTGTTTTTT. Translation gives CASSLVRVWQRNEKLFF.

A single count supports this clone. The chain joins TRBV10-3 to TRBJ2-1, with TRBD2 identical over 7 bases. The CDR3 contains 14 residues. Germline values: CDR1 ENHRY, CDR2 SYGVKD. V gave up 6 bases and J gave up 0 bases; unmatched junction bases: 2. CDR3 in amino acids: CAISSSGSYNEQFF. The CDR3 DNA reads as TGTGCCATCAGCTCTAGCGGCTCCTACAATGAGCAGTTCTTC.